Below, one T cell receptor beta chain is given with its context. The sample belongs to a study of cytomegalovirus exposure and HLA in healthy donors. This CDR3 comprises 19 residues. PCR involved 60 Vbeta and 13 Jbeta primers. The method was immunoSEQ multiplex PCR; TCRdb's version includes in-frame clones alone and lacks a portion of them. Altogether about 160,000 clones are present, about 80% being singletons, with the ten largest covering just under 1%. The sequence derives from a woman between 50 and 59 years old in good health and CMV-seropositive. The sample was PBMCs. This chain connects TRBV21-1 to TRBJ2-3; the table's D call, TRBD2, has no DNA check behind it. TRBV21-1 is a documented pseudogene. The CDR3 is CASSPLTPLRERRTDTQYF. The CDR3 nucleotides read TGTGCCAGCAGCCCCCTAACCCCCCTGCGGGAGCGGAGAACAGATACGCAGTATTTT.